This note documents a single T cell receptor (beta chain) sequence. The target antigen is unknown. TCRdb keeps only in-frame clones here, not all; method: immunoSEQ multiplex PCR. Of under 45,000 clones in the sample, 95% were seen once. This specimen comes from a study of T cell clonotyping in hematopoietic cell transplantation. About the research overall: Cytoreduction preceded collection of pretransplant recipient samples.

Findings and caveats of the study: Broader posttransplant TCR repertoire diversity was predicted by graft donor and pretransplant recipient Inverse Simpson Index values. After transplant, recipient diversity fell while pathologically expanded clonotypes grew through day 180.

Per the germline V gene, CDR1 is SGHTA and CDR2 is FQGTGA. V was cut by 4 bases and J by 6 bases, with 13 bases left in between. The CDR3 has 15 amino acids. Time point here: recipient sample about 28 days before transplant, after cytoreduction. This specimen consisted of peripheral blood mononuclear cells, obtained before stem cell transplant. The V gene is TRBV7-3, the J gene TRBJ1-6; a possible D gene is TRBD1 (6 bases). The clonotype was recovered from a man aged 35 to 55 with chronic myeloid leukemia. Some clones in this sample may be carry-over from other donors' samples. Here the CDR3 DNA reads TGTGCCAGCAGCTCGGACAGCCAACCTAATTCACCCCTCCACTTT. Amino acids: CASSSDSQPNSPLHF.